The 31 T cell receptor beta chains listed next were all sequenced from one sample in a study of response to subunit inactivated influenza vaccine. Each CDR3 protein gets one entry after TCRdb re-called the RT-PCR reads with MiXCR. Seen here are around 470,000 distinct CDR3 sequences, approximately 7.2% observed once, and the top ten hold around 13%. Material: PBMCs from blood, obtained approximately 25 months after vaccination. These receptor sequences come from a man between 50 and 69 years old who received an inactivated influenza vaccine.

This clonotype showed up just a few times. The CDR3 sequence is CSVRGQSNTGELFF. In DNA form, the CDR3 reads TGCAGCGTGCGGGGTCAGTCGAACACCGGGGAGCTGTTTTTT. The genes are TRBV29-1 and TRBJ2-2, with D maybe TRBD2 (6 bases). Per the germline V gene, CDR1 is SQVTM and CDR2 is ANQGSEA. The germline V and J ends were trimmed by 6 bases and 0 bases, with 11 bases remaining between them. This CDR3 region has 14 residues.

The genes are TRBV7-2 and TRBJ2-7; 8 nucleotides agree with TRBD2. Per the germline V gene, CDR1 is SGHTA and CDR2 is FQGNSA. After removal of 2 bases from V and 3 bases from J, the junction contained 6 bases not matched to a gene. The CDR3 covers 15 residues. The CDR3 spells CASSLSAGAGYEQYF. The CDR3 DNA reads as TGTGCCAGCAGCTTATCAGCGGGAGCGGGCTACGAGCAGTACTTC.

The CDR3 DNA follows: TGTGCCAGCAGTCCAAGACTAGCTAGCACAGATACGCAGTATTTT. This sequence encodes CASSPRLASTDTQYF. The chain employs TRBV12-3 or TRBV12-4 and TRBJ2-3; 7 nucleotides align to TRBD2. CDR3 size: 15 residues. Trimming cost V 5 bases and J 0 bases; bases outside gene matches: 5.

This clonotype occurred a few times. The rearrangement links TRBV20-1 to TRBJ2-1; 9 positions match TRBD2. V lost 6 bases to trimming and J lost 8 bases; unmatched junction nucleotides: 11. The CDR3 sequence is 14 residues long. Looked up from germline, CDR1 is DFQATT and CDR2 is SNEGSKA (reference sequence). In DNA form, the CDR3 reads TGCAGTGCGGGAGCCATAGCGGGAGTATATGAGCAGTTCTTC. This translates into CSAGAIAGVYEQFF.

The chain links TRBV29-1 to TRBJ2-5, with a tentative D call TRBD2 (5 bases). The CDR3 contains 13 residues. The germline V gene encodes CDR1 SQVTM and CDR2 ANQGSEA. Trimming stripped 6 bases from V and 7 bases from J, with 18 bases between. Written as DNA, the CDR3 is TGCAGCGTCGTTGACCGCTCGGGGTGGACCCAGTACTTC. Amino acids: CSVVDRSGWTQYF.

The chain carries TRBV12-3 or TRBV12-4 and TRBJ1-5; a possible D gene is TRBD1 (6 bases). The CDR3 is made up of 14 amino acids. V lost 8 bases and J lost 0, with 11 bases in between. The CDR3 coding sequence is TGTGCCAGCGCCCCGGGACATAGCAATCAGCCCCAGCATTTT. Translated: CASAPGHSNQPQHF.

This chain joins TRBV12-3 or TRBV12-4 and TRBJ1-5; D possibly corresponds to TRBD1 (6 bases). The ends were cut back, 4 bases at V and 3 bases at J, with 25 bases in the middle. CDR3 length: 19 amino acids. The CDR3 protein is CASSSQGFDRKGHNQPQHF. CDR3 sequence (DNA): TGTGCCAGCAGTTCTCAGGGCTTCGACAGGAAGGGGCACAATCAGCCCCAGCATTTT.

This chain joins TRBV12-3 or TRBV12-4 and TRBJ2-3, with D possibly matching TRBD2 (6 bases). Trimming shortened V by 5 bases and J by 1 base, and 13 bases separated the two germline ends. This CDR3 is 15 amino acids long. The CDR3: CASSRGTRRTDTQYF. CDR3 sequence (DNA): TGTGCCAGCAGTCGGGGGACCCGGCGCACAGATACGCAGTATTTT.

The genes are TRBV28 and TRBJ2-1; TRBD2 agrees at 11 bases. Germline CDR1 MDHEN, CDR2 SYDVKM. With 4 bases clipped from V and 4 bases from J, the junction kept 12 bases outside the gene matches. CDR3 length: 18 amino acids. The CDR3 sequence is CASSSLRLSGRVYNEQFF. The DNA of the CDR3 is TGTGCCAGCAGTTCCTTAAGGCTTAGCGGGAGGGTATACAATGAGCAGTTCTTC.

This clonotype occurred many times. This chain connects TRBV12-3 or TRBV12-4 to TRBJ2-6; D not certain. V lost 7 bases, J lost 2 bases, and 9 bases lay in between. The CDR3 is made up of 14 amino acids. The CDR3 reads CASTQGTGANVLTF. The CDR3 region has the DNA TGTGCCAGCACCCAAGGGACTGGGGCCAACGTCCTGACTTTC.

The sample holds many counts of this clonotype. The CDR3: CASSPEGPFGGYTF. CDR3 sequence (DNA): TGTGCCAGCAGCCCAGAAGGGCCCTTCGGTGGCTACACCTTC. The rearrangement joins TRBV12-3 or TRBV12-4 to TRBJ1-2; unclear D gene. The CDR3 runs 14 residues. V shed 6 bases and J shed 7 bases, with 18 bases lying between them.

The chain joins TRBV2 to TRBJ1-2, with D possibly being TRBD1 (6 bases). V gave up 7 bases and J gave up 6 bases, with 18 bases separating them. Germline V CDR1 and CDR2: SNHLY, FYNNEI. This CDR3 has 14 residues. CDR3 residues: CASITGGGSHGYTF. In nucleotides, the CDR3 is TGTGCCAGCATTACTGGGGGCGGCTCGCATGGCTACACCTTC.

This clonotype was found a few times. The rearrangement joins TRBV28 to TRBJ2-2; possible D gene TRBD1, 6 bases. CDR3 length: 16 amino acids. V was pared by 7 bases and J by 7 bases, with 22 bases between. Germline V gene sequence: CDR1 MDHEN, CDR2 SYDVKM. CDR3 residues: CASKSPSTGSIGELFF. The DNA of the CDR3 is TGTGCCAGCAAATCCCCTTCCACAGGGTCTATCGGGGAGCTGTTTTTT.

The chain joins TRBV29-1 to TRBJ2-3; 7 bases match TRBD2. Trimming removed 3 bases from V and 10 bases from J; junction bases left unmatched: 10. CDR3 length: 13 amino acids. CDR1 is SQVTM, CDR2 ANQGSEA, per germline. The CDR3 region is CSVDGGGEPAQYF. The DNA for the CDR3 is TGCAGCGTTGATGGGGGAGGGGAACCCGCGCAGTATTTT.

This clonotype was seen ten or more times. The rearrangement links TRBV5-1 to TRBJ2-7; no clear D gene. Trimming shortened V by 3 bases and J by 5 bases, and 15 bases separated the two germline ends. Germline loops: CDR1 SGHRS, CDR2 YFSETQ. The CDR3 spans 14 residues. The CDR3 bases are TGCGCCAGCAGCTCCTCTAGATTCCGCCACGAGCAGTACTTC. Protein: CASSSSRFRHEQYF.

This clonotype was seen more than once but under ten times. The chain couples TRBV5-1 to TRBJ2-2; 8 nucleotides agree with TRBD1. Germline CDR1 reads SGHRS; CDR2 reads YFSETQ. Trimming removed 4 bases from V and 1 base from J; junction bases left unmatched: 9. The CDR3 has 17 amino acids. In DNA, the CDR3 is TGCGCCAGCAGCCTGCTCGGACAGGGTATGAACACCGGGGAGCTGTTTTTT. It yields the protein CASSLLGQGMNTGELFF.

The J gene is TRBJ2-7, the V gene TRBV5-1, with 8 bases matching TRBD2. Germline trimming cut 0 bases from V and 4 bases from J; bases unmatched to any gene: 9. The CDR3 has 16 amino acids. Germline V gene sequence: CDR1 SGHRS, CDR2 YFSETQ. CDR3 DNA sequence: TGCGCCAGCAGCTTGGGGTACGGGGGGGGGATTTACGAGCAGTACTTC. This translates into CASSLGYGGGIYEQYF.

This clonotype was seen ten or more times. The chain carries TRBV7-2 and TRBJ2-2; the D gene is possibly TRBD1 (7 bases). CDR3 length equals 14 residues. The ends were cut back, 6 bases at V and 6 bases at J, with 14 bases in the middle. CDR1 and CDR2 (germline): SGHTA, FQGNSA. This chain's CDR3 is CASRPPRGAGELFF. CDR3 in DNA: TGTGCCAGCAGGCCACCCAGGGGGGCCGGGGAGCTGTTTTTT.

This clonotype has a count of ten or more. The V call is TRBV20-1, the J call TRBJ1-5; the D is unclear. Looked up from germline, CDR1 is DFQATT and CDR2 is SNEGSKA (reference sequence). Trimming removed 3 bases at V and 0 bases at J, with 9 bases between. This CDR3 is 14 amino acids long. CDR3 sequence reads: CSASTGISNQPQHF. As DNA, the CDR3 is TGCAGTGCTAGTACTGGGATTAGCAATCAGCCCCAGCATTTT.

This rearrangement joins TRBV12-3 or TRBV12-4 to TRBJ1-1; D gene uncertain. V was trimmed by 1 base and J by 3 bases, leaving 9 bases between them. The CDR3 spans 14 residues. This CDR3 is CASSLVEGDTEAFF. Written as DNA, the CDR3 is TGTGCCAGCAGTTTAGTTGAGGGAGACACTGAAGCTTTCTTT.

The CDR3 here is CSARVAGRGNEQFF. The CDR3 bases are TGCAGTGCTAGAGTGGCAGGGCGAGGGAATGAGCAGTTCTTC. This rearrangement joins TRBV20-1 to TRBJ2-1; D tentatively fits TRBD1 or TRBD2 (5 bases each). This CDR3 has 14 residues. V was pared by 1 base and J by 7 bases, with 14 bases between. Looked up from germline, CDR1 is DFQATT and CDR2 is SNEGSKA (reference sequence).

This clonotype has just a few counts. The chain uses TRBV7-7 and TRBJ2-1; D not certain. The CDR3 has 15 residues. Germline V gene lookup returns CDR1 SSHAT and CDR2 FNYEAQ (reference sequence). The V gene lost 2 bases and the J gene lost 2 bases, with 10 bases spanning the gap. CDR3: CASSLLLSPYNEQFF. DNA of the CDR3: TGTGCCAGCAGCTTACTTTTGTCTCCCTACAATGAGCAGTTCTTC.

There are many counts of this clonotype. CDR3 sequence reads: CSAPPPNYGYTF. The CDR3 DNA follows: TGCAGTGCTCCACCTCCTAACTATGGCTACACCTTC. This sequence joins TRBV20-1 and TRBJ1-2; unclear D gene. With 5 bases removed from V and 0 bases from J, the gap between germline ends came to 7 bases. Germline assignment: CDR1 DFQATT and CDR2 SNEGSKA (reference sequence). The CDR3 extends over 12 amino acids.

This clonotype was counted many times. The chain joins TRBV7-2 to TRBJ2-2, with D perhaps assigned TRBD1 or TRBD2 (6 bases each). CDR3 size: 16 residues. Germline CDR1 SGHTA, CDR2 FQGNSA. With 1 base removed from V and 4 bases from J, the gap between germline ends came to 13 bases. The CDR3 is CASSLVSGATTGELFF. The CDR3 bases are TGTGCCAGCAGCTTAGTTTCGGGGGCCACCACCGGGGAGCTGTTTTTT. The entire variable domain, with the rest obtained from reference TRBV7-2 and TRBJ2-2, is as follows: GAGVSQSPSNKVTEKGKDVELRCDPISGHTALYWYRQSLGQGLEFLIYFQGNSAPDKSGLPSDRFSAERTGGSVSTLTIQRTQQEDSAVYLCASSLVSGATTGELFFGEGSRLTVL.

The chain uses TRBV6-1 and TRBJ2-7; D could derive from TRBD1 or TRBD2 (5 bases each). Trimming stripped 4 bases from V and 6 bases from J, with 13 bases between. The length of the CDR3 is 13 residues. Per germline, CDR1 MNHNS and CDR2 SASEGT. The CDR3 bases are TGTGCCAGCAGTGGCCCCGCGAGGGGCGAGCAGTACTTC. Protein product: CASSGPARGEQYF.

This clonotype came up many times. V usage is TRBV5-6 and J usage is TRBJ2-5; unclear D gene. CDR1 and CDR2 from the germline V gene are SGHDT and YYEEEE. CDR3 length: 14 residues. The V end was cut by 0 bases, the J end by 1 base, with 7 bases between. CDR3 bases: TGTGCCAGCAGCTTGGGGGGTCTCCAAGAGACCCAGTACTTC. The encoded protein is CASSLGGLQETQYF.

This rearrangement joins TRBV7-9 to TRBJ1-1; no clear D gene. V lost 2 bases, J lost 5 bases, and 9 bases lay in between. Germline assignment: CDR1 SEHNR and CDR2 FQNEAQ (reference sequence). This CDR3 spans 13 amino acids. The CDR3 DNA reads TGTGCCAGCAGCTTATCTGGAGGGACTGAAGCTTTCTTT. Its translation is CASSLSGGTEAFF. Together with reference TRBV7-9 and TRBJ1-1, the CDR3 gives the full variable domain: DTGVSQNPRHKITKRGQNVTFRCDPISEHNRLYWYRQTLGQGPEFLTYFQNEAQLEKSRLLSDRFSAERPKGSFSTLEIQRTEQGDSAMYLCASSLSGGTEAFFGQGTRLTVV.

V and J are TRBV5-1 and TRBJ2-3; 8 bases fit TRBD1. The junction had 6 bases not matched to a gene; V was cut back by 3 bases and J by 3 bases. Per germline, CDR1 SGHRS and CDR2 YFSETQ. This CDR3 contains 15 residues. The CDR3 nucleotides are TGCGCCAGCAGCTCGCAGGGGGCGAAGACAGATACGCAGTATTTT. As protein: CASSSQGAKTDTQYF.

In this sample, this clonotype turned up a few times. This chain connects TRBV12-3 or TRBV12-4 to TRBJ2-5, with TRBD1 matching over 10 bases. V was pared by 6 bases and J by 4 bases, with 8 bases of the junction left unmatched. The CDR3 covers 15 residues. CDR3 loop: CASSRGQGSGETQYF. DNA of the CDR3: TGTGCCAGCAGCCGGGGACAGGGGTCGGGAGAGACCCAGTACTTC.

The V and J genes are TRBV20-1 and TRBJ1-2; TRBD1 matches 9 bases. The CDR3 is made up of 13 amino acids. Germline V gene data show CDR1 as DFQATT and CDR2 as SNEGSKA (reference sequence). Trimming removed 5 bases from V and 7 bases from J; junction bases left unmatched: 8. The CDR3: CSARQGGGSGYTF. The CDR3, as DNA: TGCAGTGCTCGACAGGGGGGAGGGAGTGGCTACACCTTC.

The V call is TRBV11-2, the J call TRBJ2-2; 9 nucleotides agree with TRBD1. Looked up from germline, CDR1 is SGHAT and CDR2 is FQNNGV. Trimming removed 2 bases from V and 3 bases from J; junction bases left unmatched: 4. The CDR3 is 16 residues long. Here the CDR3 reads CASSLWTGDYTGELFF. The CDR3 bases are TGTGCCAGCAGCTTATGGACAGGGGATTACACCGGGGAGCTGTTTTTT.